The clone carrying this TCR beta chain has just one count. The data were taken from a study of blood T cell repertoires in COVID-19. The assay was immunoSEQ multiplex PCR, and TCRdb's table has in-frame clones only and misses some. Among about 220,000 clones listed, 85% to 90% were seen once. The sequencing sample was made of PBMCs or T cells enriched from blood (not recorded which). This clonotype was sampled from a woman aged 18-29 years in a cohort exposed to, infected with or recovered from COVID-19 (not recorded which).

CDR3 protein: CASSVPGQGAYEQYF. The CDR3 nucleotides read TGTGCCAGTAGTGTTCCGGGACAGGGGGCATACGAGCAGTACTTC. The V gene is TRBV19, the J gene TRBJ2-7, with 12 positions matching TRBD1. Unmatched junction bases numbered 6, after V lost 5 bases and J lost 4 bases. Germline V gene data show CDR1 as LNHDA and CDR2 as SQIVND (reference sequence). The CDR3 contains 15 residues.